This TCR beta chain was obtained from a study of T cells after yellow fever vaccination. Study results and caveats: Within FACS-sorted repertoires, abundant clonotypes contaminating from the bulk population could be present.

Using its own MiXCR run on the 5' RACE reads, TCRdb lists one record per CDR3 protein. The repertoire holds some 390,000 distinct CDR3 sequences, 6% to 8% seen once, with approximately 16% in the top ten. Per germline, CDR1 SGHAT and CDR2 FQNNGV. V lost 0 bases and J lost 1; bases outside the gene matches: 12. CDR3 size: 19 residues. This clonotype came up a few times. Its antigen is unidentified. The sequence derives from a man aged 30-40 years who received the YFV17D yellow fever vaccine. Material: PBMCs, obtained 5 days after the yellow fever booster vaccination. The chain couples TRBV11-2 to TRBJ2-4, with 7 bases that match TRBD2. CDR3 nucleotide sequence: TGTGCCAGCAGCTTAGAATATAGCGGGCTATGGAAGGCCAAAAACATTCAGTACTTC. Encoded protein: CASSLEYSGLWKAKNIQYF.